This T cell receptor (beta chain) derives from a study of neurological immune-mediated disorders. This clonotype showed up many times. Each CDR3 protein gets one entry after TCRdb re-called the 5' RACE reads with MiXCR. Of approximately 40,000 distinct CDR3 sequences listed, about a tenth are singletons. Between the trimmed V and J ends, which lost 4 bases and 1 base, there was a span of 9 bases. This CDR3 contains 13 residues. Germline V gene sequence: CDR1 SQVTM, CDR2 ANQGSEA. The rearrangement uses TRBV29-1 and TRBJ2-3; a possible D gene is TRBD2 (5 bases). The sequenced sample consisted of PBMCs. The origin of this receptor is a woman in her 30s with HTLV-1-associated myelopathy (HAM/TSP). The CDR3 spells CSVGRGGTDTQYF. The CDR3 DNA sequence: TGCAGCGTTGGACGGGGTGGCACAGATACGCAGTATTTT.